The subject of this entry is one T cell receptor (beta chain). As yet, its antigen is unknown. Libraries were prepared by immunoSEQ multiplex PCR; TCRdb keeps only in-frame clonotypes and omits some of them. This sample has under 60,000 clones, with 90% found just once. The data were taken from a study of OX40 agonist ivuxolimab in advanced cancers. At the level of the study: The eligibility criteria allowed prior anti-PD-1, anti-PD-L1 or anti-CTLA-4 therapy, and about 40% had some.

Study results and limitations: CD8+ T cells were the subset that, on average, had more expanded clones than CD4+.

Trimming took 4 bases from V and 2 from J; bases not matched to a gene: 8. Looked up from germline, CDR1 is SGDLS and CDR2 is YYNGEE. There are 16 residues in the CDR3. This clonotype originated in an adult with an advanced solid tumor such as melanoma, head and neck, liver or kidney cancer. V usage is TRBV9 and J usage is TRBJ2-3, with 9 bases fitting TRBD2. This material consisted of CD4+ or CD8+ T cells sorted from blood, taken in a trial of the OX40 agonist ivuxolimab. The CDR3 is CASSKEAGGDTDTQYF. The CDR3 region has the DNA TGTGCCAGCAGCAAAGAGGCGGGGGGGGACACAGATACGCAGTATTTT.